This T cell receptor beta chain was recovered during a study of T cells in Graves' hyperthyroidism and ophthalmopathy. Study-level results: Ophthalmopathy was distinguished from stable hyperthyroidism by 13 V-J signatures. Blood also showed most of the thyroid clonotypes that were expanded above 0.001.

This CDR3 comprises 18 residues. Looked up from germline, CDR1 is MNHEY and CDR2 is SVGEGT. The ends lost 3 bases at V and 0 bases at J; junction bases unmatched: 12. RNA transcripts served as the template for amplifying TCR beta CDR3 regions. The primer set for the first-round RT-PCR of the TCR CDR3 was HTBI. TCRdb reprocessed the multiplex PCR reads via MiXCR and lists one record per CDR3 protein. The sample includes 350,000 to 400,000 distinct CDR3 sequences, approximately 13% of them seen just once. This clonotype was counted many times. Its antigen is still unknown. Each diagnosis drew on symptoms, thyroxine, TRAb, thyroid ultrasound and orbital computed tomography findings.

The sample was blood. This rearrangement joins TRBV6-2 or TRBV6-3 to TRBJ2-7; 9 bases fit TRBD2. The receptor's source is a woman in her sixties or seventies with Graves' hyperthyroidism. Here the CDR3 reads CASSYTRELAGRSYEQYF. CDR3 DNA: TGTGCCAGCAGTTATACCCGAGAGCTAGCGGGACGCTCCTACGAGCAGTACTTC.